This T cell receptor beta chain was found in a study of cytomegalovirus exposure and HLA in healthy donors. Findings and limits, study-wide: In vitro assays verified that three CMV-associated chains recognized CMV antigens specifically. The study listed 150 to 200 cytomegalovirus-associated TCR beta chains.

This clone was detected once. Its target is unknown. The donors formed part of the roughly 120-subject validation cohort, distinct from the approximately 670-subject first cohort. Germline V gene lookup returns CDR1 MNHEY and CDR2 SMNVEV (reference sequence). This CDR3 region has 16 residues. J was trimmed by 4 bases and V by 4 bases; bases with no gene match: 9. The data were produced by immunoSEQ multiplex PCR, yet TCRdb's version contains in-frame clones alone and is incomplete. The table lists about 280,000 clones, 85% to 90% of them singletons. V and J are TRBV27 and TRBJ2-7, with 11 bases aligning to TRBD2. Source material: PBMCs. This TCR was recovered from a young woman in good health and CMV-seronegative. The CDR3: CASSSILAGVGYEQYF. CDR3 nucleotides: TGTGCCAGCAGTTCCATACTAGCGGGAGTTGGGTACGAGCAGTACTTC.